This TCR beta chain was captured in a study of blood T cell repertoires in COVID-19. Study as a whole: Italy, Spain and the United States were the sources of the convalescent and acute COVID-19 samples.

This CDR3 spans 12 amino acids. Germline-derived CDR1 and CDR2 are SGHDT and YYEEEE. Trimming left V 5 bases short and J 10 bases short, with 14 bases between. Measured with immunoSEQ multiplex PCR; TCRdb has only the in-frame clones, and not every one. The sample contains approximately 85,000 clones, less than 95% of which appear only once. This receptor was identified in a woman aged 45 to 65 in a cohort sampled during active COVID-19. Sequencing used peripheral blood. This chain links TRBV5-6 with TRBJ2-3; D perhaps matches TRBD2 (6 bases). Here the CDR3 DNA reads TGTGCCAGCAGTATGTACGGGGGTGCGCAGTATTTT. Its protein is CASSMYGGAQYF.